Reported below is one T cell receptor (beta chain). Its antigen target is currently unknown. Base qualities are missing; no much larger clone stands one base away. The data stem from a study of read filtering for tumor transcriptome and immune sequencing (dated by TCRdb to about 2020). Describing the broader study: The cohort had around 16 male and approximately 15 female patients with a mean age of about 71 years, ranging from about 45 to 85. TCR-region mapped reads per sample ranged from about 4 to 10.27 million with IR-seq versus only roughly 75 to 1273 with RNA-seq. Using the same bone marrow samples, the study ran both targeted immune repertoire sequencing and bulk whole-transcriptome sequencing and then compared the TCR repertoires from each method. After DNase treatment, whole-transcriptome libraries were prepared with the TruSeq RNA Access Library Prep Kit. By revised international staging, 8 patients were R-ISS I, 15 to 20 were R-ISS II and 6 or 7 were R-ISS III. As a main aim, a read-filtering strategy for immune repertoire data was addressed, with the specific question being whether clonotypes supported by a single read should be removed.

The Immunoverse kit was used to build TCR libraries from 400 ng RNA, with molecular barcoded adaptors covering alpha/delta and beta/gamma chains. TCR library preparation was performed with the same RNA that was used for transcriptome sequencing. An Illumina HiSeq 4000 with 2 x 150 cycles was used to sequence the TCR libraries. The study's processing was this. Using MiXCR, which included quality filtering and error correction, TCR reads were aligned to human V, D, J and C references and then assembled into CDR3 clonotypes. Clonotype counts and gene usage diversity were analyzed with the tcR package in R. For inspection of raw mapping reads, RNA-seq reads were mapped by STAR aligner version 2.5.3a onto GRCh37 of the human genome. To test the effect of sequencing depth on detected clonotypes, IR-seq fastq files were randomly downsampled using Seqtk 1.3. TCRdb redid the processing of the public reads, applying fastp at Q25 and MiXCR, and retained in-frame beta chains. Each CDR3 protein appears once, grouped with its most common genes and DNA. The V and J calls shown here were made by TCRdb, not taken from the authors' results. The table for this sample lists some 130,000 distinct CDR3 sequences; 10% to 15% of them were counted only once. Approximately 11% of the sample is held by the ten biggest clonotypes.

Reading from cysteine to phenylalanine, the CDR3 counts 14 amino acids. Only CDR3 DNA is held: 42 bases, read in frame from base 1. Cut back by 0 bases and 8 bases, the V and J ends lie 12 bases apart. The germline V gene gives CDR1 as MGHRA and CDR2 as YSYEKL. Study-wide conclusions, independent of this receptor: The sorted CD138-negative fraction was a mixed bone marrow immune population, not purified T cells. In IR-seq, about 82% of clonotypes but approximately 3.7% of total reads were represented by single-read clonotypes, whereas in RNA-seq, about 70% of clonotypes and about 40% of reads were represented by single-read clonotypes. Compared with RNA-seq, IR-seq captured clonotypes at much higher depth and more reliably, and a smaller IR-seq throughput was enough to identify most shared clonotypes. The correlation between IR-seq and RNA-seq shared clonotype proportions rose when single-read clonotypes were removed.

Each patient had bone marrow sampled at the time of active disease. Ficoll-Hypaque density gradient centrifugation was used to isolate the bone marrow mononuclear cells. Myeloma plasma cells were removed and CD138-negative cells were collected by negative selection after labeling with CD138 magnetic microbeads on a MACS separator. Flow cytometry with CD138 antibodies on an Attune NxT was used to check how pure the isolated cells were. Total RNA was extracted with TRIzol reagent and quantified with a NanoDrop spectrophotometer. For each patient, the CD138-negative bone marrow sample underwent paired RNA-seq and IR-seq.

Rearrangement joined TRBV4-1 to TRBJ2-3, with TRBD2 as a weak D call on 6 bases. This receptor was taken from a donor over 35 with multiple myeloma. The specimen was a population of CD138-negative cells sorted from bone marrow. In light of the paper, this sample's cell subset or site label describes: bone marrow mononuclear cells depleted of CD138+ plasma/myeloma cells by negative magnetic selection. The nucleotide sequence is TGCGCCAGCAGCCAAGAAGGCGGACTACCTACGCAGTATTTT. Its translation reads: CASSQEGGLPTQYF.